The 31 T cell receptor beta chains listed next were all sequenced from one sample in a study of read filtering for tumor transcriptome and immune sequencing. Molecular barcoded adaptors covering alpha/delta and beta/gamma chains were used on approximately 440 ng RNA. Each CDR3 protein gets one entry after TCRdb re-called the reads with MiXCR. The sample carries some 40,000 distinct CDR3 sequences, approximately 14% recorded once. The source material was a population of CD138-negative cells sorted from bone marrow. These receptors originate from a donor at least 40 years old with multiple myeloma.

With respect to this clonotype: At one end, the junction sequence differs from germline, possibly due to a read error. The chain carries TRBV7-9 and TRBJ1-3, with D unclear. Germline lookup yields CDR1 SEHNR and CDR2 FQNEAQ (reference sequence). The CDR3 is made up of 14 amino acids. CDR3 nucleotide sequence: TGTGCTAGCAGCTTATCCCTCTCTGGAAACACCATAGATTTT. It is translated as CASSLSLSGNTIDF.

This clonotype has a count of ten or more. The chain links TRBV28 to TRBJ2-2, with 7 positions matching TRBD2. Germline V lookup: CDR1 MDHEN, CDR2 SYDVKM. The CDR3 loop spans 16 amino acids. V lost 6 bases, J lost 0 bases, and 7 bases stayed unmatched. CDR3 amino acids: CASRPLAETNTGELFF. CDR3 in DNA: TGTGCCAGCAGACCCCTAGCGGAAACGAACACCGGGGAGCTGTTTTTT.

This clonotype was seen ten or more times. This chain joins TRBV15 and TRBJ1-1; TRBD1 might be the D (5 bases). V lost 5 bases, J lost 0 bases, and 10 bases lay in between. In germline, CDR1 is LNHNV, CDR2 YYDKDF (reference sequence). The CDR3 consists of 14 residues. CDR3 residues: CATSSGLMNTEAFF. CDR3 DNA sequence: TGTGCCACCAGCTCGGGACTCATGAACACTGAAGCTTTCTTT.

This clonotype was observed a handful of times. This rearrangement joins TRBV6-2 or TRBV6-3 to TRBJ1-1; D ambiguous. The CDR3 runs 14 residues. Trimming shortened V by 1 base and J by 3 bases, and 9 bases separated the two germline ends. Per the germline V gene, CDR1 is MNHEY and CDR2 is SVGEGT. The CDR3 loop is CASSYFGRDTEAFF. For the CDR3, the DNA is TGTGCCAGCAGTTACTTCGGCCGGGACACTGAAGCTTTCTTT.

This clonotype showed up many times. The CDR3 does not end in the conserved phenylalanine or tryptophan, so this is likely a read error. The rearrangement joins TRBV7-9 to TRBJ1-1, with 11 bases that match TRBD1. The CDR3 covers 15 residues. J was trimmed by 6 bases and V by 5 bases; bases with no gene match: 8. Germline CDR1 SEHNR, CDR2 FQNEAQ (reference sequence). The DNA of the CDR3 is TGTGCCAGCAGCAAACAAGGACAGGGGGCGGCTGAAGCTTTCCTT. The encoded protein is CASSKQGQGAAEAFL.

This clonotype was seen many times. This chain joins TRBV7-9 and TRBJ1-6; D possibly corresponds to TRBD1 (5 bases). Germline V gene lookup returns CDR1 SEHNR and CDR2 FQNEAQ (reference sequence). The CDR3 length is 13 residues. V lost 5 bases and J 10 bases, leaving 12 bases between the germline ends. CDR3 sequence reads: CASSGAGGSPLHF. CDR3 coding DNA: TGTGCCAGCAGCGGGGCAGGTGGATCACCCCTCCACTTT.

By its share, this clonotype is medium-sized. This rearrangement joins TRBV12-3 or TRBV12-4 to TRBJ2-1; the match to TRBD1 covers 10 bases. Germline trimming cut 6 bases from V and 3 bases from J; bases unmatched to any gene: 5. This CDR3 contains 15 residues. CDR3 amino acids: CASREGTGVYNEQFF. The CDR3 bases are TGTGCCAGCAGAGAAGGGACAGGGGTCTACAATGAGCAGTTCTTC.

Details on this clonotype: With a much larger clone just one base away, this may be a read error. CDR3 nucleotide sequence: TGTGCCAGCATGTCGGGAGAAGAGACCCAGTACTTC. Translated: CASMSGEETQYF. V is TRBV28 and J is TRBJ2-5; the D gene is possibly TRBD2 (6 bases). This CDR3 region has 12 residues. Trimming removed 7 bases at V and 3 bases at J, with 9 bases between. The germline CDR1 and CDR2 sequences are MDHEN and SYDVKM.

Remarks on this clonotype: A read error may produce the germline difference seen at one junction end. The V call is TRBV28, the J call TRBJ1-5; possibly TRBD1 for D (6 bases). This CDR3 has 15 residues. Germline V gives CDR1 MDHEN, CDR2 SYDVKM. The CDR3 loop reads CASQSGGEGNQPRHF. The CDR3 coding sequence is TGTGCCAGCCAATCCGGGGGCGAGGGCAATCAGCCCCGGCATTTT.

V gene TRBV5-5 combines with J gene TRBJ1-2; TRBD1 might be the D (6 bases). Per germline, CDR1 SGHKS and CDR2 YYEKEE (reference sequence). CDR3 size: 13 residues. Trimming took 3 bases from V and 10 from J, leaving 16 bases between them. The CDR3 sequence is CASSSTGFSDYTF. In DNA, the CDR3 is TGTGCCAGCAGCTCAACAGGGTTCAGTGACTACACCTTC.

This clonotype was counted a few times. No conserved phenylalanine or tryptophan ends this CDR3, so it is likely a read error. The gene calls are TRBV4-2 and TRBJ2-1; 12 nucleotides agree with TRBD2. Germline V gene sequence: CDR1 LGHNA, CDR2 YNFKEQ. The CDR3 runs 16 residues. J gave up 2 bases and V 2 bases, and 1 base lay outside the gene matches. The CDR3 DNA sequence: TGTGCCAGCAGCCAACTAGCGGGGGGGACCTACAATGAGCAGTTCCTC. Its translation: CASSQLAGGTYNEQFL.

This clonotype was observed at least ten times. The CDR3 protein is CASTIAGYNEQFF. The CDR3 region has the DNA TGTGCCAGCACCATCGCGGGCTACAATGAGCAGTTCTTC. V is TRBV28 and J is TRBJ2-1, with D maybe TRBD2 (5 bases). The V gene lost 7 bases and the J gene lost 3 bases, with 10 bases spanning the gap. The V gene's germline CDR1 is MDHEN and CDR2 SYDVKM. CDR3 length: 13 amino acids.

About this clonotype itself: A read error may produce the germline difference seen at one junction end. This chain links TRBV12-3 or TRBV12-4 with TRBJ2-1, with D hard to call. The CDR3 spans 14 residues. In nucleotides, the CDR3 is TGTGCCAGCGGTTTGTTTCCGATAGACAATGAGCAGTTCTTC. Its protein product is CASGLFPIDNEQFF.

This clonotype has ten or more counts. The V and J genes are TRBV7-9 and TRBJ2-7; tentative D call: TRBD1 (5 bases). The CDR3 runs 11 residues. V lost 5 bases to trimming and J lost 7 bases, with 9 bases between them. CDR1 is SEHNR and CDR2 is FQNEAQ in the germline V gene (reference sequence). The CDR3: CASSDSFEQYF. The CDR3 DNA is TGTGCCAGCAGCGACAGCTTTGAGCAGTACTTC.

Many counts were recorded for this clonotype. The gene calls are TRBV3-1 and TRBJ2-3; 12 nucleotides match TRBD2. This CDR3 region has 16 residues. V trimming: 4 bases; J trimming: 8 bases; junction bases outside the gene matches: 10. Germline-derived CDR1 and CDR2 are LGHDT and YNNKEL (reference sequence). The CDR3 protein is CASSPSRTSGGSTQYF. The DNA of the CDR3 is TGTGCCAGCAGCCCCTCGCGAACTAGCGGGGGGAGTACGCAGTATTTT.

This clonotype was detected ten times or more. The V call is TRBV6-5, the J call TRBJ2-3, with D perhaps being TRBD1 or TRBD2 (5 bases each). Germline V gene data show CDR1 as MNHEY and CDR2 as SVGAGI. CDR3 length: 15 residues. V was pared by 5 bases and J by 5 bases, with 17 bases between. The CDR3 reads CASSKGVEGKDTQYF. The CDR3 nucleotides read TGTGCCAGCAGTAAAGGGGTTGAGGGTAAAGATACGCAGTATTTT.

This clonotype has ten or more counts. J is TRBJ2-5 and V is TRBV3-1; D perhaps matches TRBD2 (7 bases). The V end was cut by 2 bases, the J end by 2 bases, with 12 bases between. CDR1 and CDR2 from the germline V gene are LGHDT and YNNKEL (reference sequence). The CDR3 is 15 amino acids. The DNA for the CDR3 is TGTGCCAGCAGCCAATTGCGGGGGCCACAAGAGACCCAGTACTTC. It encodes CASSQLRGPQETQYF.

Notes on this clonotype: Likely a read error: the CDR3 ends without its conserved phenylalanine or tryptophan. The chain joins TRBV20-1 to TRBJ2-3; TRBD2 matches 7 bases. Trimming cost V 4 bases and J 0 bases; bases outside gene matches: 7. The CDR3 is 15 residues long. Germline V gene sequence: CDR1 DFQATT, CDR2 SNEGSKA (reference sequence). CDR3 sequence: CSATPGLTSTDTQYL. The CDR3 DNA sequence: TGCAGTGCTACCCCGGGACTAACCAGCACAGATACGCAGTATCTT.

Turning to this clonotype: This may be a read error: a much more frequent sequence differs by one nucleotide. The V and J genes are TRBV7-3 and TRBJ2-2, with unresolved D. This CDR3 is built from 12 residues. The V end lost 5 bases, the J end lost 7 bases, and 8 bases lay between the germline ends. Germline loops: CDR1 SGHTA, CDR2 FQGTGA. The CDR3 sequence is CASSEQIGELFF. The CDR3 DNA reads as TGTGCCAGCAGCGAACAGATCGGGGAGCTGTTTTTT.

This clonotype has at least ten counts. DNA for the CDR3: TGTGCCAGCAGTTCCCCGGGACAGCCAGATACGCAGTATTTT. As protein: CASSSPGQPDTQYF. The chain couples TRBV28 to TRBJ2-3, with TRBD1 matching over 7 bases. The germline gives CDR1 MDHEN, CDR2 SYDVKM. The V gene end was trimmed by 4 bases and the J gene end by 4 bases; junction bases not matched to a gene: 5. The CDR3 is 14 amino acids.

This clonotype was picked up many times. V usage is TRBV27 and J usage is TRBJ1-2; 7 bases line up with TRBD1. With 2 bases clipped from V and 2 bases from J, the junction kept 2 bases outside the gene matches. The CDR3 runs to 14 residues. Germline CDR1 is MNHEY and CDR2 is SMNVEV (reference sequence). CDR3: CASSLRGQNYGYTF. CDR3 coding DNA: TGTGCCAGCAGTTTAAGGGGGCAGAACTATGGCTACACCTTC.

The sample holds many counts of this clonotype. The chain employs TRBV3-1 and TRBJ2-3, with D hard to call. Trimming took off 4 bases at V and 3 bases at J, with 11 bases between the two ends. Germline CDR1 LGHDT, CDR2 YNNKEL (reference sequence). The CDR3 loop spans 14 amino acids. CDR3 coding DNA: TGTGCCAGCAGCCGCACAGTGGGTACAGATACGCAGTATTTT. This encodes CASSRTVGTDTQYF.

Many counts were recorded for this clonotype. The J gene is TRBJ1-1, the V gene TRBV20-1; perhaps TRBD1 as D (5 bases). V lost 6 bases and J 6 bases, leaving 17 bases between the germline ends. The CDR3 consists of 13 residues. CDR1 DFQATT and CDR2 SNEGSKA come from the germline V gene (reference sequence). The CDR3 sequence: CSAFPRGVAEAFF. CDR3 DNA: TGCAGTGCGTTCCCTCGGGGGGTCGCTGAAGCTTTCTTT.

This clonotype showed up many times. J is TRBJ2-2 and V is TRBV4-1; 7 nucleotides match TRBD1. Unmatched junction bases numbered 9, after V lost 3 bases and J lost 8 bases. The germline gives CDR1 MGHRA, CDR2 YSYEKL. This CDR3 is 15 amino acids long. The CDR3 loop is CASSQGTEMQGELFF. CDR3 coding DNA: TGCGCCAGCAGCCAGGGGACAGAGATGCAAGGGGAGCTGTTTTTT.

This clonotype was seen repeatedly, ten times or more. CDR3 sequence: CASSALASETQYF. The CDR3, as DNA: TGTGCCAGCAGTGCACTAGCTTCGGAGACCCAGTACTTC. The chain couples TRBV2 to TRBJ2-5, with a weak D call TRBD2 (6 bases). This CDR3 region has 13 residues. V lost 4 bases and J 5 bases, leaving 11 bases between the germline ends. CDR1 is SNHLY and CDR2 is FYNNEI in the germline V gene.

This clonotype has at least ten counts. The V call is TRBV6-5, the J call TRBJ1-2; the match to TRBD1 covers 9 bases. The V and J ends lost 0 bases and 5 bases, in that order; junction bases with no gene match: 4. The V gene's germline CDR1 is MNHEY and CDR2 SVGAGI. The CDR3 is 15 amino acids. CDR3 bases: TGTGCCAGCAGTTACTCGGGACAGGGAAATTATGGCTACACCTTC. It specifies CASSYSGQGNYGYTF.

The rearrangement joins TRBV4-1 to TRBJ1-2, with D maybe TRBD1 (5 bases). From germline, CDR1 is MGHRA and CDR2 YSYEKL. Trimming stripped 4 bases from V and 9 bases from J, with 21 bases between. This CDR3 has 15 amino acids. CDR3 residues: CASSRDWEGRVSYTF. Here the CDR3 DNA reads TGCGCCAGCAGCCGAGACTGGGAGGGGAGAGTTAGCTACACCTTC.

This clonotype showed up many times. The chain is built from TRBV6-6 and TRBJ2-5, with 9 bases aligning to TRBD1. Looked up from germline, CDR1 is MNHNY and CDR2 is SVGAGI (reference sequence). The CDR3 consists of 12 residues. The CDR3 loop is CATGGWGETQYF. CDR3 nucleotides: TGTGCTACAGGGGGCTGGGGAGAGACCCAGTACTTC.

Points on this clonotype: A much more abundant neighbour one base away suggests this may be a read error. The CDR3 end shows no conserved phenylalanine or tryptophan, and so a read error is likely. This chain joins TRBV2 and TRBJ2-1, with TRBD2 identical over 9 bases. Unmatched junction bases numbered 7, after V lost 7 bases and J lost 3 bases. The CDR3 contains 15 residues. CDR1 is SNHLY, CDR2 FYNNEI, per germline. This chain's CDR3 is CASTQRGVGYNEQFC. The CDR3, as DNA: TGTGCCAGCACCCAGCGGGGGGTAGGCTACAATGAGCAGTTCTGC.

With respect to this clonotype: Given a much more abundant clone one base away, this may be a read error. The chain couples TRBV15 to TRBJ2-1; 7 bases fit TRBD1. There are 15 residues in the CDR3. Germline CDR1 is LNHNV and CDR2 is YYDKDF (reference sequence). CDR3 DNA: TGTGTCACCAGCGGTCCCCGGACAGGACACAATGAGCAGTTCTTC. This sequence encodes CVTSGPRTGHNEQFF.

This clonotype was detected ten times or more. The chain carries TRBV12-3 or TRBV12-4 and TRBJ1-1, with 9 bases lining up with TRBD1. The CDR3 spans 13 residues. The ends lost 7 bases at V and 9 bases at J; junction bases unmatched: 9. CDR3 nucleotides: TGTGCCAGCACCAACAAACAGGGGGCTAAAGCTTTCTTT. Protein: CASTNKQGAKAFF.